This is a list of T cell receptor beta chains from one sample in a study of technical replicates of blood from four donors. Sequencing was performed with immunoSEQ multiplex PCR; in TCRdb, only in-frame clones are kept and a portion is missing. The profile shows tens of thousands of clones, about nine tenths of them singletons. Sequencing was carried out using PBMCs. These receptor sequences come from a human donor in good health. Some clones in this sample may be carry-over from other donors' samples. Each CDR3 is given with its conserved first and last residue. The D gene is left open where the match is weak. Not all rows give a size; the values are once, few, many and, for expanded clones, a class.

j_gene,v_gene,abundance,d_gene,CDR3aa,CDR3nt
TRBJ1-4,TRBV7-2,NA,TRBD1,CASRRTGGVEKLFF,TGTGCCAGCAGACGAACAGGGGGGGTTGAAAAACTGTTTTTT
TRBJ2-7,TRBV11-2,NA,TRBD1,CASSLVGGDSYEQYF,TGTGCCAGCAGCTTAGTAGGGGGCGACTCCTACGAGCAGTACTTC
TRBJ2-3,TRBV7-2,NA,TRBD2,CASSLRFAGGPTSTDTQYF,TGTGCCAGCAGCTTAAGGTTCGCGGGGGGACCTACTAGCACAGATACGCAGTATTTT
TRBJ2-5,TRBV5-6,once,NA,CASSLERTQETQYF,TGTGCCAGCAGCTTGGAGCGGACTCAAGAGACCCAGTACTTC
TRBJ1-3,TRBV18,NA,NA,CASSPTTGSAGGNTIYF,TGTGCCAGCTCACCGACTACAGGGAGCGCGGGTGGAAACACCATATATTTT
TRBJ2-5,TRBV27,NA,TRBD1,CASSSDRARGTQYF,TGTGCCAGCAGTTCGGACAGGGCCCGTGGGACCCAGTACTTC
TRBJ2-2,TRBV19,NA,NA,CASSINRGTGELFF,TGTGCCAGTAGTATCAACAGAGGGACCGGGGAGCTGTTTTTT
TRBJ2-1,TRBV19,NA,NA,CASSKGPNNEQFF,TGTGCCAGTAGTAAGGGGCCTAACAATGAGCAGTTCTTC
TRBJ1-2,TRBV6-5,once,NA,CASSYLLSGYGYTF,TGTGCCAGCAGCTACCTTCTCTCGGGCTATGGCTACACCTTC
TRBJ2-2,TRBV25-1,NA,NA,CASSRLDVTGELFF,TGTGCCAGCAGTCGGCTAGATGTCACCGGGGAGCTGTTTTTT
TRBJ2-7,TRBV29-1,once,NA,CSVEQGGYEQYF,TGCAGCGTTGAGCAGGGAGGCTACGAGCAGTACTTC
TRBJ2-5,TRBV30,NA,NA,CAWREGAGIETQYF,TGTGCCTGGAGGGAGGGAGCGGGCATTGAGACCCAGTACTTC
TRBJ2-7,TRBV5-4,NA,NA,CASSPSLVLGDEQYF,TGTGCCAGCAGCCCGTCCCTAGTTCTTGGCGACGAGCAGTACTTC
TRBJ2-5,TRBV5-1,NA,TRBD1,CASRRDSQETQYF,TGCGCCAGCAGACGGGACAGCCAAGAGACCCAGTACTTC
TRBJ1-1,TRBV2,NA,NA,CASRETDLNTEAFF,TGTGCCAGCAGGGAGACAGATTTGAACACTGAAGCTTTCTTT
TRBJ1-5,TRBV7-9,NA,NA,CASSLVDQPQHF,TGTGCCAGCAGCCTAGTAGATCAGCCCCAGCATTTT
TRBJ1-2,TRBV7-9,NA,NA,CASSLGGGGIHGYTF,TGTGCCAGCAGCTTAGGGGGCGGGGGAATCCATGGCTACACCTTC
TRBJ1-1,TRBV27,NA,NA,CASSSLTGNTEAFF,TGTGCCAGCAGTTCCCTCACAGGAAACACTGAAGCTTTCTTT
TRBJ2-7,TRBV7-9,NA,NA,CASSLTGYEQYF,TGTGCCAGCAGCTTAACAGGCTACGAGCAGTACTTC
TRBJ2-5,TRBV6-5,NA,NA,CASSYGGAQETQYF,TGTGCCAGCAGTTACGGGGGGGCCCAAGAGACCCAGTACTTC
TRBJ2-3,TRBV2,NA,NA,CACQRPLRRDTQYF,TGTGCCTGCCAGCGGCCTCTTAGGAGGGATACGCAGTATTTT
TRBJ2-1,TRBV2,NA,TRBD2,CATQGLAGAGEQFF,TGTGCCACCCAAGGACTAGCGGGAGCGGGTGAGCAGTTCTTC
TRBJ2-1,TRBV6-6,NA,TRBD1,CASTGTGHNEQFF,TGTGCCAGCACCGGGACAGGGCACAATGAGCAGTTCTTC